This TCR beta chain was sequenced during a study of shared clonotypes between healthy human individuals. Germline loops: CDR1 MRHNA, CDR2 SNTAGT. The CDR3 has 16 amino acids. J was trimmed by 3 bases and V by 4 bases; bases with no gene match: 7. Positively selected for CCR7, the CD45RO-negative cells used as naive CD8 cells excluded terminally differentiated effector memory CD45RA+ cells. General study findings and limits: Sequencing of the sorted subsets was shown by rarefaction to be incomplete despite large depth. Shared across a handful of donors were around 4.7% of the naive CD4 clonotypes. Estimated richness was generally greater in naive than memory subsets.

The assay was run at deep level. Clones were sequenced by immunoSEQ multiplex PCR, and TCRdb holds only the in-frame ones, with some missing. The table has a few million clones, just over 90% seen once. Worth noting for this clone: The antigen remains undetermined.

What was sequenced was naive CD8+ T cells from PBMCs. The chain combines TRBV6-4 with TRBJ2-1, with 9 bases lining up with TRBD1. This clonotype originated in a man aged 18 to 29 in good health. Some clones in this sample may be carry-over from other donors' samples. CDR3 in DNA: TGTGCCAGCAGTGCTAGGACAGGGGTAAGCTACAATGAGCAGTTCTTC. Translation gives CASSARTGVSYNEQFF.